This TCR beta chain was sequenced in a study of cytomegalovirus exposure and HLA in healthy donors. V was shortened by 4 bases and J by 5 bases, with 12 bases between the two germline ends. CDR1 and CDR2 from the germline V gene are MNHNS and SASEGT. The CDR3 loop spans 14 amino acids. Using immunoSEQ multiplex PCR, the repertoire was profiled, and TCRdb retains in-frame clones only, with some absent. Among around 200,000 clones listed, approximately 78% were seen once. Notes on this clone: Its target is unknown.

Study outcomes and limitations: There were some public TCRs occurring in many donors, but most TCR sequences were rare.

The donors were in the approximately 130-subject validation cohort, distinct from the roughly 700-subject first cohort. The sample comprised PBMCs. This sequence originates from a woman under 40 in good health and CMV-seronegative. V usage is TRBV6-1 and J usage is TRBJ1-5; perhaps TRBD1 as D (6 bases). The CDR3 bases are TGTGCCAGCAGTGCCTCAGGGGCTGATCAGCCCCAGCATTTT. Protein: CASSASGADQPQHF.